This TCR beta chain derives from a study of regulatory T cells in long-lasting Graves disease (dated by TCRdb to about 2021). Regarding the complete study: To count as having persistent Graves' disease, a patient had to have received antithyroid drug treatment for over 5 years with TSH receptor autoantibodies remaining persistently positive. Persistent Graves' disease patients were compared with newly diagnosed Graves' disease patients by peripheral blood TCR sequencing and RNA sequencing. The study was registered as a clinical trial and conducted in China. A total of 33 samples were covered by TCR sequencing, comprising around 13 persistent and around 20 newly diagnosed Graves' disease patients. On average, persistent Graves' disease patients in the clinical cohort had been on antithyroid drugs for around 9.5 years. What the study reported, not specific to this receptor: Because the primary lesion, thyroid tissue, could not be accessed, the study looked at peripheral blood alone. Persistent disease showed preferential use of TRBV28, TRBJ1-2 and TRBJ2-5, whereas newly diagnosed disease favored TRBV20-1 and TRBJ2-1. The small sample size was acknowledged by the authors as a limitation that may reduce accuracy. Compared with newly diagnosed patients, patients with persistent Graves' disease had lower TCR Shannon entropy and fewer highly expanded clones, which suggests clonal expansion. A larger number of public clonotypes was shared among persistent patients (about 2,700) than among newly diagnosed patients (about 990). Only the TCR beta chain was sequenced and analyzed.

Receptor libraries were prepared by multiplex PCR. The run used an Illumina HiSeq 4000. TCR beta libraries were built with iRepertoire HTBI primers and Arm-PCR amplification of CDR3 regions. PCR products were gel purified before sequencing. Per the authors' processing: A total of 62 TRBV and under 15 TRBJ segments were identified across samples and were used for gene usage analysis of CDR3 amino acid clonotypes. Filtered high-quality paired reads were merged into contigs using COPE and FqMerger. BLAST was used to align contigs to IMGT TRBV, TRBD and TRBJ reference genes, and CDR3 was defined according to IMGT. Clonotypes above 0.1% frequency were classified as highly expanded clones. Shannon entropy served as the measure of repertoire diversity, while the Gini coefficient captured V-J evenness. Clonotypes shared by more than one individual were considered public. The public reads were quality trimmed at Q25 with fastp and then assembled into clones with MiXCR by TCRdb, keeping productive beta chains. Merged by CDR3 protein, the rows form single entries marked with the most common genes and DNA. TCRdb assigned the V and J calls; the authors' analysis was not used. This sample has about 470,000 distinct CDR3 sequences in its table, and around a fifth of those were observed once. The ten largest account for 6.5% to 9% of the sample.

This clonotype was seen repeatedly, ten times or more. Which antigen it targets is not known. One base away there is no much larger clone; base qualities are not given. At the junction V is shortened by 5 bases and J by 1 base, with 15 bases in between. CDR1 and CDR2 (ENHRY, SYGVKD) derive from the germline V gene. The CDR3 numbers 16 residues from cysteine through phenylalanine. Just CDR3 DNA is preserved here, 48 bases in frame from base 1. The sample's time point, from its label and the paper: persistent/refractory GD, antithyroid drugs over 5 years with positive TRAb. For both TCR sequencing and RNA sequencing, RNA was extracted from PBMCs in TRIzol. The diagnosis of Graves' disease was made according to American Thyroid Association guidelines. Patients were recruited from an endocrinology department in Xi'an, China. Each patient gave 9 to 10 milliliters of peripheral blood, collected in an EDTA anticoagulant tube. Ficoll Paque Plus density gradient separation was used to isolate PBMCs, and no further T cell sorting was done. An Agilent 2100 Bioanalyzer and agarose gel were used to check RNA quality, while a NanoDrop 2000 measured RNA concentration.

The chain is made from TRBV10-3 and TRBJ1-5; perhaps TRBD1 is the D gene, with 5 bases matching. The sample in question was peripheral blood mononuclear cells (PBMCs), obtained when the disease was refractory, from a patient treated with antithyroid drugs. The receptor was isolated from a female donor with Graves disease. The CDR3 reads as follows: CAISRTKGVSNQPQHF. The sequenced DNA is TGTGCCATCAGTCGTACAAAAGGGGTAAGCAATCAGCCCCAGCATTTT.